The TCR beta chain under discussion was sequenced for a study of blood T cell repertoires in COVID-19. Study at large: The study drew acute and convalescent COVID-19 samples from the United States, Italy and Spain.

The V gene's germline CDR1 is SGHDN and CDR2 FVKESK. This CDR3 is 15 amino acids long. J was trimmed by 7 bases and V by 2 bases; bases with no gene match: 6. Using immunoSEQ multiplex PCR, the repertoire was profiled, and TCRdb retains in-frame clones only, with some absent. Of some 300,000 clones in the sample, 75% to 90% are singletons; the top ten hold about an eighth. This TCR was recovered from a woman in her 70s with COVID-19, enrolled during active disease. The chain carries TRBV14 and TRBJ1-5; 9 bases are shared with TRBD1. The specimen sequenced was peripheral blood. The CDR3 protein is CASSQIQGAGQPQHF. Here the CDR3 DNA reads TGTGCCAGCAGCCAAATACAGGGGGCTGGACAGCCCCAGCATTTT.